This T cell receptor (beta chain) is drawn from a study of CD8+ T cells in alopecia areata. The wider study: Affected scalp percentage set treated patients' severity scores.

Following RNA extraction, reverse transcription yielded cDNA that acted as the sequencing template. Sequencing was performed with immunoSEQ multiplex PCR; in TCRdb, only in-frame clones are kept and a portion is missing. The sample includes about 180,000 clones, 40% to 55% of them seen just once. This clone has just a few counts. Germline assignment: CDR1 ENHRY and CDR2 SYGVKD. There are 14 residues in the CDR3. With 2 bases removed from V and 9 bases from J, the gap between germline ends came to 13 bases. Treatment denoted: oral pan-JAK inhibitor, 5-10 mg twice daily. This clonotype was sampled from a human donor with alopecia areata. Sequencing used CD8+ T cells sorted from blood, obtained between weeks 51 and 54, from a patient treated with tofacitinib. This chain uses TRBV10-3 with TRBJ2-2; D tentatively reads TRBD1 or TRBD2 (5 bases each). CDR3 coding DNA: TGTGCCATCAGTGAGGCGGATCGGGGCAGGGAGCTGTTTTTT. Amino acid sequence: CAISEADRGRELFF.